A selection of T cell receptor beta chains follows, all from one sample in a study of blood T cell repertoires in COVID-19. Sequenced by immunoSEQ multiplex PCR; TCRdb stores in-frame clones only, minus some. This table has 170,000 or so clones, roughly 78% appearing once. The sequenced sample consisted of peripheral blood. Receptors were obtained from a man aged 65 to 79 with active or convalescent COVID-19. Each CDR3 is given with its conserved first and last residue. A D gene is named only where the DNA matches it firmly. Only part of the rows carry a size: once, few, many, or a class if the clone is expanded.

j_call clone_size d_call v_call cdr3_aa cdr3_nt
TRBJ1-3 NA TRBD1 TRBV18 CASSPGQGGGNTIYF TGTGCCAGCTCGCCGGGACAGGGTGGTGGAAACACCATATATTTT
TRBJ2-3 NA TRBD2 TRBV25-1 CASSTLAGAQDTQYF TGTGCCAGCAGTACTCTAGCGGGGGCTCAAGATACGCAGTATTTT
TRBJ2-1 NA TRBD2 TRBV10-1 CASSESEASGRREQFF TGCGCCAGCAGTGAGTCAGAGGCTAGCGGGAGGCGGGAGCAGTTCTTC
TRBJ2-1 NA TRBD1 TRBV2 CASSARQGAKNEQFF TGTGCCAGCAGCGCCCGACAGGGGGCGAAGAATGAGCAGTTCTTC
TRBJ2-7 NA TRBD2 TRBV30 CAWSRGGVGPYEQYF TGTGCCTGGTCCCGCGGGGGAGTAGGGCCCTACGAGCAGTACTTC
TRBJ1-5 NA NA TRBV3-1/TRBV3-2 CASSQVGGEQPQHF TGTGCCAGCAGCCAAGTCGGGGGAGAGCAGCCCCAGCATTTT
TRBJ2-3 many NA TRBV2 CASSVGTTDTQYF TGTGCCAGCAGTGTGGGGACTACAGATACGCAGTATTTT
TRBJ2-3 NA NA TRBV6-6 CASSPKNTQYF TGTGCCAGCAGTCCAAAAAATACGCAGTATTTT
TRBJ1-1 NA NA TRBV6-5 CASSYSAGGRRTEAFF TGTGCCAGCAGTTACTCGGCCGGGGGGCGGAGGACTGAAGCTTTCTTT
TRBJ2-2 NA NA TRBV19 CASSMRAITGTGELFF TGTGCCAGTAGTATGAGGGCCATCACGGGGACCGGGGAGCTGTTTTTT
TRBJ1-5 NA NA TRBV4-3 CASSQRRGGQGNQPQHF TGCGCCAGCAGCCAACGGCGAGGAGGGCAGGGCAATCAGCCCCAGCATTTT
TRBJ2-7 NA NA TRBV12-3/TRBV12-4 CASSPSSYEQYF TGTGCCAGCAGCCCTTCGTCCTACGAGCAGTACTTC
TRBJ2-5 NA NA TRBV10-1 CASSESTVQETQYF TGCGCCAGCAGTGAATCGACAGTCCAAGAGACCCAGTACTTC
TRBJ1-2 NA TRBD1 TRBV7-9 CASSLRDSYGYTF TGTGCCAGCAGCCTCCGGGACAGCTATGGCTACACCTTC
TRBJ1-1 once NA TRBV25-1 CASRRTTEAFF TGTGCCAGCCGGAGAACAACTGAAGCTTTCTTT
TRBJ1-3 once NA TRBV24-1 CATSDPRQKMNTIYF TGTGCCACCAGTGACCCCAGACAGAAGATGAACACCATATATTTT
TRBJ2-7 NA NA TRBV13 CASSLGQARSYEQYF TGTGCCAGCAGCTTAGGACAGGCCCGTTCCTACGAGCAGTACTTC
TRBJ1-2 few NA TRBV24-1 CATSDYLRLVVFFGYTF TGTGCCACCAGTGACTATTTGCGCCTCGTCGTTTTTTTCGGCTACACCTTC
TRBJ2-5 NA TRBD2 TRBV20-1 CSASTSGVETQYF TGCAGTGCCAGTACTAGCGGGGTCGAGACCCAGTACTTC
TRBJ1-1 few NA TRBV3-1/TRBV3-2 CASSQDSLNTEAFF TGTGCCAGCAGCCAAGACAGTTTGAACACTGAAGCTTTCTTT
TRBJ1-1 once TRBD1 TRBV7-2 CASSLDAGTGYTEAFF TGTGCCAGCAGCTTAGATGCCGGGACAGGGTACACTGAAGCTTTCTTT
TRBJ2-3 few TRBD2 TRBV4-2 CASSQRGGTSGELPTDTQYF TGTGCCAGCAGCCAACGGGGGGGGACTAGCGGAGAACTCCCAACAGATACGCAGTATTTT
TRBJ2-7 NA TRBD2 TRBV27 CASSPLAGGVREQYF TGTGCCAGCAGTCCATTAGCGGGAGGGGTGCGGGAGCAGTACTTC
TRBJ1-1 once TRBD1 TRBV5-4 CASSRGQNTEAFF TGTGCCAGCAGTAGGGGGCAGAACACTGAAGCTTTCTTT
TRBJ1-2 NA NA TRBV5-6 CASSLETEISNYGYTF TGTGCCAGCAGCTTGGAAACAGAAATATCTAACTATGGCTACACCTTC
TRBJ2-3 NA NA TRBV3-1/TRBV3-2 CASSQAERRPSTDTQYF TGTGCCAGCAGCCAAGCCGAACGCAGGCCTAGCACAGATACGCAGTATTTT
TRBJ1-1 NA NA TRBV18 CASSPAAGPMNTEAFF TGTGCCAGCTCACCCGCGGCAGGGCCCATGAACACTGAAGCTTTCTTT
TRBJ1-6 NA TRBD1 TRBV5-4 CASSYRDSGSPLHF TGTGCCAGCAGTTACCGGGACAGTGGCTCACCCCTCCACTTT
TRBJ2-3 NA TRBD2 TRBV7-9 CASSLELAGTDTQYF TGTGCCAGCAGCTTAGAACTAGCGGGCACAGATACGCAGTATTTT
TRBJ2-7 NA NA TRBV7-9 CASSVLTGSYEQYF TGTGCCAGCAGCGTCCTGACAGGCTCCTACGAGCAGTACTTC
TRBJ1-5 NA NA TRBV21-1 CANRTQGQSSQPQHF TGTGCCAACCGTACACAGGGACAGTCAAGTCAGCCCCAGCATTTT
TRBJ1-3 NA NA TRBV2 CASSDSSRGNTIYF TGTGCCAGCAGTGATTCCAGTCGTGGAAACACCATATATTTT
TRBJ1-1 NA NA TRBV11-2 CASSLGPGNTEAFF TGTGCCAGCAGCTTAGGGCCAGGGAACACTGAAGCTTTCTTT
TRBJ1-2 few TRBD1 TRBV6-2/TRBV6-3 CASSYPGTVHGYTF TGTGCCAGCAGTTACCCAGGGACAGTTCATGGCTACACCTTC
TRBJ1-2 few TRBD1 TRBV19 CASSIRGTESRWRGYTF TGTGCCAGTAGTATAAGGGGGACAGAATCCCGATGGCGAGGCTACACCTTC
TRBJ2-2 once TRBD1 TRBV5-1 CASSSGDSLTGELFF TGCGCCAGCAGCTCAGGGGACAGCCTCACCGGGGAGCTGTTTTTT
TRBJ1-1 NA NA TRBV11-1 CASSQGSVHTEAFF TGTGCCAGCAGCCAGGGGAGTGTTCACACTGAAGCTTTCTTT
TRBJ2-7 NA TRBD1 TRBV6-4 CASRGTGYSYEQYF TGTGCCAGCAGGGGGACAGGGTACTCCTACGAGCAGTACTTC
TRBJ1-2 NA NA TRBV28 CASTRLAGGIDYGYTF TGTGCCAGCACCCGACTGGCGGGGGGCATTGACTATGGCTACACCTTC
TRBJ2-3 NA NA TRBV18 CASSPPQYRGAGGTQYF TGTGCCAGCTCACCACCCCAGTACAGGGGCGCCGGGGGTACGCAGTATTTT
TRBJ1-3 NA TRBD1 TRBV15 CATSRGPGQHSGNTIYF TGTGCCACCAGCAGAGGACCGGGACAGCACTCTGGAAACACCATATATTTT
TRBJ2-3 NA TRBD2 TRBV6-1 CASSDPPSSGGHTDTQYF TGTGCCAGCAGTGATCCCCCAAGTAGCGGGGGACACACAGATACGCAGTATTTT
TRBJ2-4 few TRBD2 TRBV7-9 CASSSLAGPGMVAKNIQYF TGTGCCAGCAGCTCTCTAGCGGGGCCCGGGATGGTCGCCAAAAACATTCAGTACTTC
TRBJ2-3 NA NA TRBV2 CASSPTQYTDTQYF TGTGCCAGCAGTCCGACTCAATACACAGATACGCAGTATTTT
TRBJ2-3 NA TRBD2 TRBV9 CASSVGGTSGADTQYF TGTGCCAGCAGCGTAGGTGGGACTAGCGGCGCAGATACGCAGTATTTT
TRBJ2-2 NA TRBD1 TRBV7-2 CASRKEQGTGELFF TGTGCCAGCAGGAAGGAACAGGGGACCGGGGAGCTGTTTTTT
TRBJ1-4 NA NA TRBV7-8 CAGGNGGVSREKLFF TGTGCCGGGGGGAACGGAGGAGTGTCGAGGGAAAAACTGTTTTTT
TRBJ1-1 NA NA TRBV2 CASTPLTDINTEAFF TGTGCCAGCACCCCGTTAACCGACATTAACACTGAAGCTTTCTTT